The 5 T cell receptor beta chains in this list originate from one sample, sequenced in a study of T cells in Graves' hyperthyroidism and ophthalmopathy. TCR beta CDR3 regions were amplified from RNA transcripts. RT-PCR in the first round (using the HTBI primer set) targeted the TCR CDR3. TCRdb processed the multiplex PCR reads anew with MiXCR; each CDR3 protein has one entry. Of roughly 100,000 distinct CDR3 sequences listed, approximately 56% are singletons. Sequenced input: blood. Every receptor here comes from a woman between 35 and 50 years old with Graves' hyperthyroidism.

This clonotype has ten or more counts. The CDR3 reads CASSARRAHQPQHF. The CDR3 nucleotides are TGTGCCAGCAGCGCCAGAAGGGCCCATCAGCCCCAGCATTTT. This rearrangement joins TRBV7-6 to TRBJ1-5; D gene unclear. V was cut by 5 bases and J by 5 bases, with 13 bases left in between. CDR3 size: 14 residues. Per germline, CDR1 SGHVS and CDR2 FNYEAQ. Full variable domain (missing parts from reference TRBV7-6 and TRBJ1-5): GAGVSQSPRYKVTKRGQDVALRCDPISGHVSLYWYRQALGQGPEFLTYFNYEAQQDKSGLPNDRFSAERPEGSISTLTIQRTEQRDSAMYRCASSARRAHQPQHFGDGTRLSIL.

This rearrangement joins TRBV2 to TRBJ1-1; maybe TRBD1 (6 bases). CDR1 and CDR2 (germline): SNHLY, FYNNEI. Trimming stripped 8 bases from V and 5 bases from J, with 18 bases between. This CDR3 has 14 amino acids. For the CDR3, the DNA is TGTGCCAGCCTTCCCCGGGGGGGCCGGACTGAAGCTTTCTTT. Amino acids: CASLPRGGRTEAFF.

J is TRBJ1-1 and V is TRBV30; 7 bases line up with TRBD1. Per germline, CDR1 GTSNPN and CDR2 SVGIG (reference sequence). Trimming cost V 1 base and J 0 bases; bases outside gene matches: 5. The CDR3 is made up of 15 amino acids. DNA for the CDR3: TGTGCCTGGAGTGCATGGGGGACAGTGAACACTGAAGCTTTCTTT. Amino acids: CAWSAWGTVNTEAFF. Using reference TRBV30 and TRBJ1-1 for the parts outside the CDR3, the full variable domain is SQTIHQWPATLVQPVGSPLSLECTVEGTSNPNLYWYRQAAGRGLQLLFYSVGIGQISSEVPQNLSASRPQDRQFILSSKKLLLSDSGFYLCAWSAWGTVNTEAFFGQGTRLTVV.

A note on this clonotype: The germline gene is not matched at one end of the junction; a read error may be the cause. V usage is TRBV30 and J usage is TRBJ2-2; TRBD2 aligns across 10 bases. Germline CDR1 and CDR2: GTSNPN and SVGIG (reference sequence). This CDR3 contains 15 residues. The CDR3 nucleotides read TGTGCCTGGAGTCCCCTAGCGGGAGTCGGCGGGGGGCTGTTTTTT. It encodes CAWSPLAGVGGGLFF.

The V gene is TRBV25-1, the J gene TRBJ1-2; D may be TRBD1 (5 bases). Trimming took 11 bases from V and 4 from J, leaving 11 bases between them. Germline loops: CDR1 MGHDK, CDR2 SYGVNS. The CDR3 spans 11 residues. DNA of the CDR3: TGTGCCGTCGGAAGGGGCTATGGCTACACCTTC. Translation: CAVGRGYGYTF.